This T cell receptor beta chain originates from a study of T-cell memory formation after mild COVID-19. V was cut by 7 bases and J by 0 bases, with 9 bases left in between. This CDR3 comprises 13 residues. The germline V gene encodes CDR1 SGHAT and CDR2 FQNNGV. General study findings and limits: Contracting CD4+ clones lay largely in CM and EM, with CD8+ ones residing in EMRA. Pre-infection memory contained some responding clones, which suggested that cross-reactive memory had joined.

Concerning this clonotype itself: What it recognizes is unknown.

Using its own MiXCR run on the 5' RACE reads, TCRdb lists one record per CDR3 protein. The data hold over 300,000 distinct CDR3 sequences, with around a fifth observed a single time. V usage is TRBV11-2 and J usage is TRBJ2-5; D possibly corresponds to TRBD2 (6 bases). The TCR comes from a man between 18 and 29 years old who had mild COVID-19 (a few samples of this study predate the infection). Cell type and time point are not known. Sequenced: PBMCs or a T cell subset sorted from them (not recorded which). The CDR3 sequence: CASNLAHQETQYF. CDR3 nucleotides: TGTGCCAGCAATCTAGCGCACCAAGAGACCCAGTACTTC.